Listed here are 20 T cell receptor beta chains from one sample, sequenced in a study of shared clonotypes between healthy human individuals. Clones were read by immunoSEQ multiplex PCR, and TCRdb kept only the in-frame ones, dropping some. The sample lists 1,100,000 or so clones, 75% to 80% occurring once. Sequenced: memory CD4+ T cells from PBMCs. The subset: CD45RA-negative fraction. These receptor sequences come from a man younger than 30 in good health. Some clones in this sample may be carry-over from other donors' samples.

The DNA for the CDR3 is TGTGCCAGTAGTATAGTCTTCGGCCAGTATGGCTACACCTTC. Translated: CASSIVFGQYGYTF. The chain carries TRBV19 and TRBJ1-2; D uncertain. From germline, CDR1 is LNHDA and CDR2 SQIVND (reference sequence). There are 14 residues in the CDR3. Trimming removed 1 base at V and 5 bases at J, with 11 bases between.

The sample holds a few counts of this clone. V gene TRBV5-4 combines with J gene TRBJ1-1, with a tentative D call TRBD1 (5 bases). The CDR3 consists of 17 residues. Germline-derived CDR1 and CDR2 are SGHNT and YYREEE (reference sequence). Trimming took off 5 bases at V and 0 bases at J, with 20 bases between the two ends. CDR3 in DNA: TGTGCCAGCAGTATGCTGGGGGGGTGGAGAATGAACACTGAAGCTTTCTTT. Its protein is CASSMLGGWRMNTEAFF.

This clone was observed once. This chain's CDR3 is CASSLTPSGLGTEAFF. DNA of the CDR3: TGCGCCAGCAGCCTCACCCCGAGCGGGTTGGGTACTGAAGCTTTCTTT. The chain carries TRBV4-3 and TRBJ1-1; D call uncertain. Trimming shortened V by 4 bases and J by 5 bases, and 20 bases separated the two germline ends. The CDR3 contains 16 residues. Per germline, CDR1 LGHNA and CDR2 YSLEER.

V is TRBV30 and J is TRBJ2-2; the D gene is possibly TRBD2 (5 bases). This CDR3 spans 14 amino acids. V was shortened by 1 base and J by 1 base, with 7 bases between the two germline ends. Germline V lookup: CDR1 GTSNPN, CDR2 SVGIG (reference sequence). CDR3 nucleotide sequence: TGTGCCTGGAGTGGGCGGGTGAACACCGGGGAGCTGTTTTTT. Protein: CAWSGRVNTGELFF.

The chain uses TRBV9 and TRBJ1-1, with D maybe TRBD1 (6 bases). The CDR3 loop spans 13 amino acids. The germline gives CDR1 SGDLS, CDR2 YYNGEE. The germline V and J ends were trimmed by 2 bases and 6 bases, with 11 bases remaining between them. CDR3: CASSVDTGPEAFF. The CDR3 DNA is TGTGCCAGCAGCGTTGATACAGGGCCTGAAGCTTTCTTT.

The CDR3 sequence is CASSFRGFNSNQPQHF. CDR3 bases: TGTGCCAGCAGCTTTCGGGGATTTAATAGCAATCAGCCCCAGCATTTT. The rearrangement uses TRBV5-6 and TRBJ1-5; D unresolved. Trimming stripped 2 bases from V and 0 bases from J, with 12 bases between. The CDR3 is 16 amino acids. Germline V gene data show CDR1 as SGHDT and CDR2 as YYEEEE.

The rearrangement joins TRBV7-9 to TRBJ2-5, with unresolved D. The V end lost 7 bases, the J end lost 4 bases, and 19 bases lay between the germline ends. This CDR3 comprises 15 residues. Germline-derived CDR1 and CDR2 are SEHNR and FQNEAQ (reference sequence). The CDR3 DNA reads as TGTGCCAGCACCTATAACCGGGCGGTCGGAGAGACCCAGTACTTC. It translates to CASTYNRAVGETQYF.

V gene TRBV7-6 combines with J gene TRBJ2-3, with 8 bases aligning to TRBD2. CDR1 is SGHVS, CDR2 FNYEAQ, per germline. J was trimmed by 8 bases and V by 5 bases; bases with no gene match: 9. This CDR3 contains 14 residues. The DNA of the CDR3 is TGTGCCAGCAGCCCAAGAACTAGCGGCGGTACGCAGTATTTT. It is translated as CASSPRTSGGTQYF.

This clone was seen many times. The gene calls are TRBV11-3 and TRBJ2-1, with 9 nucleotides matching TRBD2. V shed 7 bases, J shed 4 bases, and the junction held 17 bases outside the gene matches. Per the germline V gene, CDR1 is SGHNT and CDR2 is YENEEA. This CDR3 has 18 residues. The CDR3 coding sequence is TGTGCCAGCACCACCGAGGCGGGCCTAGCGGGAAGATACAATGAGCAGTTCTTC. It codes for CASTTEAGLAGRYNEQFF.

Here the CDR3 DNA reads TGCGCCAGTAGCGCAAAGGGACAGGGCTACGAGCAGTACTTC. Residues: CASSAKGQGYEQYF. The genes are TRBV5-1 and TRBJ2-7, with 9 bases fitting TRBD1. In germline, CDR1 is SGHRS, CDR2 YFSETQ. The length of the CDR3 is 14 residues. Germline trimming cut 8 bases from V and 3 bases from J; bases unmatched to any gene: 9.

This clone appeared a few times. The rearrangement links TRBV30 to TRBJ1-2, with 7 positions matching TRBD1. The CDR3 totals 14 residues. After removal of 5 bases from V and 3 bases from J, the junction contained 9 bases not matched to a gene. CDR1 and CDR2 (germline): GTSNPN, SVGIG (reference sequence). CDR3 sequence (DNA): TGTGCCTGGTCAACGGACAGGTTGGACTATGGCTACACCTTC. Protein sequence: CAWSTDRLDYGYTF.

The chain recombines TRBV4-3 with TRBJ1-2, with D unclear. The CDR3 spans 14 residues. Between the trimmed V and J ends, which lost 1 base and 4 bases, there was a span of 10 bases. CDR1 LGHNA and CDR2 YSLEER come from the germline V gene. The CDR3 DNA follows: TGCGCCAGCAGCCAAGGGGGAGGTGGCTATGGCTACACCTTC. Encoded protein: CASSQGGGGYGYTF.

This chain uses TRBV5-4 with TRBJ2-1; 8 nucleotides agree with TRBD2. CDR3 length: 11 residues. J lost 10 bases, V lost 4 bases, and 1 base had no gene match. CDR1 is SGHNT, CDR2 YYREEE, per germline (reference sequence). CDR3 loop: CASSPGGEQFF. The CDR3 DNA follows: TGTGCCAGCAGCCCGGGGGGGGAGCAGTTCTTC.

The chain links TRBV27 to TRBJ2-5, with a weak D call TRBD1 (5 bases). The CDR3 length is 15 residues. Trimming stripped 6 bases from V and 5 bases from J, with 19 bases between. CDR1 MNHEY and CDR2 SMNVEV come from the germline V gene (reference sequence). This chain's CDR3 is CASSPGMVGEETQYF. CDR3 nucleotide sequence: TGTGCCAGCAGCCCAGGGATGGTCGGAGAGGAGACCCAGTACTTC.

This clone occurred once. The rearrangement uses TRBV28 and TRBJ2-1; D possibly corresponds to TRBD2 (6 bases). V was cut by 7 bases and J by 3 bases, with 13 bases left in between. From germline, CDR1 is MDHEN and CDR2 SYDVKM. The CDR3 has 14 amino acids. The CDR3 DNA follows: TGTGCCAGCATCGGAGGGAGTTACTACAATGAGCAGTTCTTC. It specifies CASIGGSYYNEQFF.

The chain couples TRBV30 to TRBJ1-1; no firm D call. The V gene lost 2 bases and the J gene lost 2 bases, with 9 bases spanning the gap. CDR1 and CDR2 from the germline V gene are GTSNPN and SVGIG (reference sequence). The CDR3 consists of 13 residues. The DNA of the CDR3 is TGTGCCTGGAGTTATAGGGAAAACACTGAAGCTTTCTTT. Its translation: CAWSYRENTEAFF.

The genes are TRBV5-8 and TRBJ1-2; tentatively, D is TRBD1 (6 bases). Trimming removed 3 bases from V and 8 bases from J, with 17 bases in between. The V gene's germline CDR1 is SGHTS and CDR2 YDEGEE. CDR3 size: 14 residues. The CDR3 coding sequence is TGTGCCAGCAGCTCACGAGACGAGGGGGGAGGCTACACCTTC. Translated: CASSSRDEGGGYTF.

This clone was counted ten times or more. V and J are TRBV9 and TRBJ2-7; D perhaps matches TRBD2 (6 bases). Germline V lookup: CDR1 SGDLS, CDR2 YYNGEE. The V gene lost 0 bases and the J gene lost 3 bases, with 10 bases spanning the gap. The CDR3 loop spans 14 amino acids. CDR3 loop: CASSVGGSGYEQYF. The CDR3 coding sequence is TGTGCCAGCAGCGTAGGGGGTAGCGGCTACGAGCAGTACTTC.

The CDR3 DNA follows: TGTGCCAGCAGACAGACGTTAGCCAAAAACATTCAGTACTTC. It encodes CASRQTLAKNIQYF. This chain links TRBV28 with TRBJ2-4; D is unclear. Germline-derived CDR1 and CDR2 are MDHEN and SYDVKM. V was cut by 6 bases and J by 0 bases, with 9 bases left in between. The CDR3 runs 14 residues.

This chain joins TRBV7-9 and TRBJ2-4, with D perhaps matching TRBD2 (6 bases). The CDR3 covers 15 residues. Germline lookup yields CDR1 SEHNR and CDR2 FQNEAQ (reference sequence). The germline V and J ends were trimmed by 3 bases and 4 bases, with 13 bases remaining between them. The DNA of the CDR3 is TGTGCCAGCAGCTTCGTCTCGGGGGAGAAAAACATTCAGTACTTC. This sequence encodes CASSFVSGEKNIQYF.